One sample yielded the 27 T cell receptor beta chains listed below, sequenced in a study of CD8 T cells in Susac syndrome. RNA was extracted with the RNeasy kit, and a quantity of roughly 0.5 to 1 ug was reverse transcribed using random hexamers. TCRdb itself ran the immunoSEQ multiplex PCR reads through MiXCR, one entry per CDR3 protein. This table holds about 73,000 distinct CDR3 sequences, about 94% found once. The sample comprised CD8+ T cells from PBMCs. These receptors were collected from a human donor with multiple sclerosis.

This rearrangement joins TRBV29-1 to TRBJ2-4, with D possibly being TRBD1 (6 bases). This CDR3 contains 11 residues. Trimming left V 5 bases short and J 6 bases short, with 8 bases between. In germline, CDR1 is SQVTM, CDR2 ANQGSEA. The CDR3 loop is CSVIQGNIQYF. The DNA for the CDR3 is TGCAGCGTTATACAGGGAAACATTCAGTACTTC.

This chain links TRBV19 with TRBJ2-2; 11 bases line up with TRBD2. From germline, CDR1 is LNHDA and CDR2 SQIVND (reference sequence). This CDR3 contains 15 residues. Trimming took 10 bases from V and 4 from J; bases not matched to a gene: 8. The CDR3 DNA reads as TGTGCCACCCTTGTTGGACTAGCGGGCACCGGGGAGCTGTTTTTT. Protein: CATLVGLAGTGELFF.

V gene TRBV7-9 combines with J gene TRBJ2-7; 7 bases are a match to TRBD1. The CDR3 sequence is 16 residues long. J gave up 6 bases and V 3 bases, and 14 bases lay outside the gene matches. The germline V gene has CDR1 SEHNR and CDR2 FQNEAQ (reference sequence). The CDR3 nucleotides read TGTGCCAGCAGCTTGGGGATCGCCGGGACAGCAGGCGAGCAGTACTTC. Translated: CASSLGIAGTAGEQYF. The whole variable domain, remainder taken from reference TRBV7-9 and TRBJ2-7, is DTGVSQNPRHKITKRGQNVTFRCDPISEHNRLYWYRQTLGQGPEFLTYFQNEAQLEKSRLLSDRFSAERPKGSFSTLEIQRTEQGDSAMYLCASSLGIAGTAGEQYFGPGTRLTVT.

CDR3 sequence reads: CASSTGGYTGELFF. The CDR3 coding sequence is TGTGCCAGCAGTACAGGGGGCTACACCGGGGAGCTGTTTTTT. The genes are TRBV6-5 and TRBJ2-2; 9 nucleotides match TRBD1. This CDR3 has 14 residues. The germline V gene encodes CDR1 MNHEY and CDR2 SVGAGI. V dropped 5 bases and J dropped 3; count of bases not matched to a gene: 1.

V usage is TRBV15 and J usage is TRBJ2-7; D is possibly TRBD1 (5 bases). V was pared by 3 bases and J by 4 bases, with 16 bases between. The length of the CDR3 is 15 residues. The germline gives CDR1 LNHNV, CDR2 YYDKDF (reference sequence). The CDR3 protein is CATSSDSKFRYEQYF. The CDR3 bases are TGTGCCACCAGCAGCGACAGTAAATTTCGATACGAGCAGTACTTC.

V gene TRBV5-6 combines with J gene TRBJ2-5; tentatively, D is TRBD1 or TRBD2 (5 bases each). Germline V gene lookup returns CDR1 SGHDT and CDR2 YYEEEE. The CDR3 runs to 15 residues. With 2 bases removed from V and 6 bases from J, the gap between germline ends came to 17 bases. Here the CDR3 reads CASSFFGAGAKTQYF. CDR3 DNA sequence: TGTGCCAGCAGCTTTTTCGGGGCGGGCGCGAAGACCCAGTACTTC.

The chain combines TRBV29-1 with TRBJ2-1, with D perhaps TRBD1 or TRBD2 (5 bases each). CDR1 SQVTM and CDR2 ANQGSEA come from the germline V gene. The V gene lost 8 bases and the J gene lost 7 bases, with 15 bases spanning the gap. This CDR3 has 12 residues. CDR3 in amino acids: CSSRGSGNEQFF. CDR3 in DNA: TGCAGCTCTAGGGGCTCGGGGAATGAGCAGTTCTTC.

The V and J genes are TRBV29-1 and TRBJ1-5; D perhaps matches TRBD1 (5 bases). This CDR3 is 13 amino acids long. Germline V gene lookup returns CDR1 SQVTM and CDR2 ANQGSEA. Trimming cost V 3 bases and J 2 bases, with 8 bases left between them. The CDR3 DNA sequence: TGCAGCGTTGACGAGGGACGCAATCAGCCCCAGCATTTT. Amino acids: CSVDEGRNQPQHF.

The sample holds one count of this clonotype. The chain combines TRBV29-1 with TRBJ1-2; D perhaps matches TRBD1 (5 bases). V was shortened by 0 bases and J by 4 bases, with 15 bases between the two germline ends. Germline assignment: CDR1 SQVTM and CDR2 ANQGSEA. The CDR3 has 15 amino acids. In nucleotides, the CDR3 is TGCAGCGTTGAAGAGCCCAGGGTCGTAGGCTATGGCTACACCTTC. It yields the protein CSVEEPRVVGYGYTF.

The genes are TRBV6-5 and TRBJ1-1; D is possibly TRBD1 (5 bases). The CDR3 totals 14 residues. Germline values: CDR1 MNHEY, CDR2 SVGAGI. Trimming cost V 2 bases and J 4 bases, with 11 bases left between them. The CDR3 coding sequence is TGTGCCAGCAGTTACCTAAGGGGAAGCACTGAAGCTTTCTTT. The encoded protein is CASSYLRGSTEAFF.

V is TRBV4-1 and J is TRBJ1-1; 9 positions agree with TRBD1. The length of the CDR3 is 15 residues. J was trimmed by 5 bases and V by 3 bases; bases with no gene match: 7. CDR1 and CDR2 from the germline V gene are MGHRA and YSYEKL. The CDR3 loop is CASSHPWTGETEAFF. The CDR3 DNA reads as TGCGCCAGCAGCCACCCCTGGACAGGGGAAACTGAAGCTTTCTTT.

CDR3 sequence: CASSLNALEQYF. The CDR3 nucleotides read TGCGCCAGCAGCTTAAACGCCCTCGAGCAGTACTTC. The genes are TRBV5-1 and TRBJ2-7; D gene unclear. With 2 bases removed from V and 6 bases from J, the gap between germline ends came to 9 bases. The V gene's germline CDR1 is SGHRS and CDR2 YFSETQ. This CDR3 spans 12 amino acids.

The gene calls are TRBV29-1 and TRBJ2-3, with 8 bases that match TRBD2. Germline V lookup: CDR1 SQVTM, CDR2 ANQGSEA. V lost 2 bases to trimming and J lost 3 bases; unmatched junction nucleotides: 7. The CDR3 length is 15 residues. This CDR3 reads CSVEWRAGGTDTQYF. The CDR3, as DNA: TGCAGCGTTGAATGGCGTGCGGGGGGTACAGATACGCAGTATTTT.

The rearrangement links TRBV27 to TRBJ2-6; possible D gene TRBD2, 5 bases. This CDR3 comprises 13 residues. V was shortened by 4 bases and J by 9 bases, with 10 bases between the two germline ends. CDR1 and CDR2 from the germline V gene are MNHEY and SMNVEV (reference sequence). In DNA form, the CDR3 reads TGTGCCAGCAGTTATTTAGAGGGCAACGTCCTGACTTTC. Its translation: CASSYLEGNVLTF.

The J gene is TRBJ1-2, the V gene TRBV13; the D is unclear. CDR3 length equals 12 residues. Trimming took off 5 bases at V and 10 bases at J, with 14 bases between the two ends. Germline loops: CDR1 PRHDT, CDR2 FYEKMQ (reference sequence). CDR3 region: CASSLRHPPYTF. The CDR3 DNA reads as TGTGCCAGCAGCCTTAGACACCCTCCCTACACCTTC.

V usage is TRBV5-6 and J usage is TRBJ2-1, with D perhaps TRBD2 (5 bases). This CDR3 has 12 amino acids. Germline loops: CDR1 SGHDT, CDR2 YYEEEE. V was pared by 7 bases and J by 5 bases, with 10 bases between. The CDR3 loop is CASVEGDNEQFF. CDR3 coding DNA: TGTGCCAGCGTCGAGGGAGACAATGAGCAGTTCTTC.

The chain combines TRBV18 with TRBJ1-1; D unclear. The ends were cut back, 4 bases at V and 5 bases at J, with 8 bases in the middle. CDR1 is KGHSH, CDR2 LQKENI, per germline. The CDR3 has 12 residues. This CDR3 reads CASSLRRTEAFF. Here the CDR3 DNA reads TGTGCCAGCTCACTACGGCGGACTGAAGCTTTCTTT.

This chain joins TRBV6-5 and TRBJ1-5, with D possibly being TRBD1 (6 bases). The ends were cut back, 5 bases at V and 6 bases at J, with 14 bases in the middle. Germline V gives CDR1 MNHEY, CDR2 SVGAGI. The CDR3 runs 14 residues. The CDR3 sequence: CASSLGGAGQPQHF. CDR3 coding DNA: TGTGCCAGCAGTCTCGGGGGGGCGGGTCAGCCCCAGCATTTT.

The chain employs TRBV11-2 and TRBJ2-7, with TRBD1 matching 7 bases. The CDR3 has 12 residues. The junction had 3 bases not matched to a gene; V was cut back by 3 bases and J by 7 bases. Germline CDR1 is SGHAT and CDR2 is FQNNGV. The CDR3 coding sequence is TGTGCCAGCAGCTTGGACAGGAGAGAGCAGTACTTC. Its translation: CASSLDRREQYF.

The chain uses TRBV4-3 and TRBJ2-7, with 9 nucleotides matching TRBD1. The V segment lost 0 bases and the J segment 2 bases; nucleotides outside the gene matches: 2. The CDR3 contains 15 residues. CDR1 LGHNA and CDR2 YSLEER come from the germline V gene. The CDR3 is CASSQDRTGAYEQYF. For the CDR3, the DNA is TGCGCCAGCAGCCAAGACCGGACAGGGGCCTACGAGCAGTACTTC.

This rearrangement joins TRBV5-6 to TRBJ2-2, with D unresolved. The CDR3 totals 13 residues. Germline assignment: CDR1 SGHDT and CDR2 YYEEEE. Trimming shortened V by 3 bases and J by 2 bases, and 5 bases separated the two germline ends. The CDR3 region has the DNA TGTGCCAGCAGCTCCGGCAACACCGGGGAGCTGTTTTTT. Amino acids: CASSSGNTGELFF.

The V gene is TRBV5-4, the J gene TRBJ1-1; tentative D call: TRBD1 (5 bases). V was trimmed by 1 base and J by 8 bases, leaving 12 bases between them. Germline CDR1 is SGHNT and CDR2 is YYREEE (reference sequence). This CDR3 region has 13 residues. CDR3 bases: TGTGCCAGCAGCTTGTCGGTTGCAGGGGAAGCTTTCTTT. As protein: CASSLSVAGEAFF.

The chain employs TRBV6-5 and TRBJ2-7; the D is unclear. V was cut by 6 bases and J by 6 bases, with 15 bases left in between. Germline V CDR1 and CDR2: MNHEY, SVGAGI. The CDR3 extends over 13 amino acids. CDR3 amino acids: CASSVSLVFEQYF. The CDR3 nucleotides read TGTGCCAGCAGCGTCTCTCTAGTCTTCGAGCAGTACTTC.

The count of this clonotype is one. The V and J genes are TRBV2 and TRBJ1-5, with a weak D call TRBD1 (5 bases). The V gene's germline CDR1 is SNHLY and CDR2 FYNNEI. V lost 1 base and J 5 bases, leaving 9 bases between the germline ends. CDR3 size: 14 residues. The CDR3 bases are TGTGCCAGCAGTGAAGGAGGGGCCCATCAGCCCCAGCATTTT. This translates into CASSEGGAHQPQHF.

This clonotype was counted only a few times. This chain uses TRBV5-1 with TRBJ1-1; no clear D gene. V was trimmed by 0 bases and J by 7 bases, leaving 7 bases between them. The CDR3 is 12 amino acids. Germline CDR1 and CDR2: SGHRS and YFSETQ. The CDR3 nucleotides read TGCGCCAGCAGCTTGGCCCGACGTGAAGCTTTCTTT. This gives the protein CASSLARREAFF. The full variable domain, rest sourced from reference TRBV5-1 and TRBJ1-1, is KAGVTQTPRYLIKTRGQQVTLSCSPISGHRSVSWYQQTPGQGLQFLFEYFSETQRNKGNFPGRFSGRQFSNSRSEMNVSTLELGDSALYLCASSLARREAFFGQGTRLTVV.

V and J are TRBV7-8 and TRBJ1-1; D unresolved. The CDR3 consists of 13 residues. Trimming cost V 5 bases and J 7 bases, with 14 bases left between them. The germline CDR1 and CDR2 sequences are SGHVS and FQNEAQ. CDR3 protein: CASSPHPTDEAFF. CDR3 nucleotides: TGTGCCAGCAGCCCCCACCCCACAGATGAAGCTTTCTTT.

The rearrangement links TRBV7-6 to TRBJ1-1, with a weak D call TRBD1 (6 bases). Germline V gene data show CDR1 as SGHVS and CDR2 as FNYEAQ. The CDR3 length is 15 residues. The V and J ends lost 2 bases and 5 bases respectively, with 15 bases between them. DNA of the CDR3: TGTGCCAGCAGCTTAAACAGGGTGAGAGAGACTGAAGCTTTCTTT. Its protein product is CASSLNRVRETEAFF.